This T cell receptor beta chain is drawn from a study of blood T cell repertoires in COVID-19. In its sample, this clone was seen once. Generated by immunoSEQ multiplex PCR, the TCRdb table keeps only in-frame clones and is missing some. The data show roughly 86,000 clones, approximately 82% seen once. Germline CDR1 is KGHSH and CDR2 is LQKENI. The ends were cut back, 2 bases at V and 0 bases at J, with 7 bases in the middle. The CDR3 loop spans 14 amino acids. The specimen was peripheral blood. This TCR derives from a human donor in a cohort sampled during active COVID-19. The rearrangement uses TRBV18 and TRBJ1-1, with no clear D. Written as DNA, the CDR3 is TGTGCCAGCTCACCAGGGCTCATGAACACTGAAGCTTTCTTT. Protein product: CASSPGLMNTEAFF.